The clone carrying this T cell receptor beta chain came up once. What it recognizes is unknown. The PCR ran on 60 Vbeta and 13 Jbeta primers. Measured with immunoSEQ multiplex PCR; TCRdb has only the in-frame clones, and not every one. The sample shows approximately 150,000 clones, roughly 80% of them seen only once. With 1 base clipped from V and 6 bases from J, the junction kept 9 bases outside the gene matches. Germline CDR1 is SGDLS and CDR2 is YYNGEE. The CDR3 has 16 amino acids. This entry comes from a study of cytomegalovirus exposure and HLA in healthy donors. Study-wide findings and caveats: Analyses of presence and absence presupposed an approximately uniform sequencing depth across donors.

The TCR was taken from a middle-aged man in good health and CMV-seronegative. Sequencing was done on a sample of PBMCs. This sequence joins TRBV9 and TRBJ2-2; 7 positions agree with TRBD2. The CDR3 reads CASSVFPRGSSGELFF. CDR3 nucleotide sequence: TGTGCCAGCAGCGTATTCCCGCGGGGGAGTTCCGGGGAGCTGTTTTTT.